This section outlines one TCR beta chain sequence together with its context. The sequence runs out 3 residues before the end of the CDR3; the remainder is reconstructed from the germline J gene. This sample was taken from a study of T cells in women clearing cervical HPV infection. Study overall: Women with histologically confirmed HPV16-related CIN3 or worse, 2 with invasive cancer, served as cases.

All participants had a single incident cervical HPV16 infection, and prevalent HPV16 infections were excluded. Average input was roughly 1,100 ng genomic DNA for immunoSEQ TCR beta CDR3 amplification. This table comes from immunoSEQ multiplex PCR, and its TCRdb copy is limited to in-frame clones, with some not included. The sample has over 25,000 clones. The CDR3 sequence is 14 residues long. Germline CDR1 is SGHRS and CDR2 is YFSETQ. The germline V and J ends were trimmed by 4 bases and 0 bases, with 7 bases remaining between them. The clonotype originates from a woman between 18 and 70 years old with a cervical HPV16 infection that either progressed to CIN3+ or cleared (not recorded which). Sequencing input: blood buffy coat. This sequence joins TRBV5-1 and TRBJ1-4; D gene ambiguous. The CDR3: CASSVLATNEKLFF. The part of the CDR3 DNA that was read is TGCGCCAGCAGCGTACTTGCAACTAATGAAAAA.